This T cell receptor (beta chain) was obtained from a study of T cell changes during pregnancy in multiple sclerosis. Sequenced by immunoSEQ multiplex PCR; TCRdb stores in-frame clones only, minus some. This sample has roughly 40,000 clones, with approximately 94% found just once. Germline assignment: CDR1 SGHRS and CDR2 YFSETQ. CDR3 size: 14 residues. V shed 3 bases and J 2 bases; nucleotides not matched to a gene: 5. This material consisted of CD4+ T cells from peripheral blood mononuclear cells, taken after pregnancy. The source of this sequence is a female donor with multiple sclerosis, enrolled in a pregnancy study. The chain uses TRBV5-1 and TRBJ2-7; TRBD2 aligns across 7 bases. CDR3 bases: TGCGCCAGCAGCTCTAGCGGTGTGGCCTACGAGCAGTACTTC. Protein: CASSSSGVAYEQYF.